This T cell receptor beta chain is drawn from a study of control samples from healthy donors and cancer patients. Between the trimmed V and J ends, which lost 4 bases and 2 bases, there was a span of 9 bases. Looked up from germline, CDR1 is SQVTM and CDR2 is ANQGSEA. The CDR3 consists of 12 residues. The assay was immunoSEQ multiplex PCR, and TCRdb's table has in-frame clones only and misses some. The top ten clones hold around 2.5% of a sample with some 120,000 clones, 85% to 90% of them seen once. V and J are TRBV29-1 and TRBJ2-7; D gene unclear. The source of this sequence is a woman between 70 and 85 years old in good health. The sample was blood. The CDR3 DNA sequence: TGCAGCGTTGCGCCCGATACCTACGAGCAGTACTTC. It codes for CSVAPDTYEQYF.